Below, one T cell receptor beta chain is given with its context. Its specific antigen is unknown. Within one base of it there is no much larger clone, and no base qualities were kept. The record originates from a study of cytomegalovirus exposure and HLA in healthy donors listed by TCRdb under 2017. Study-level background: In an earlier analysis of approximately 500 of the donors, about 260 Gb of sequence data and 100 million or so unique TCR beta sequences from approximately 180 million T cells were reported. An early release covering approximately 600 HLA-typed donors comprised about 300 gigabases of sequencing data and 85 million to 100 million unique TCR sequences. The genetic ancestry cluster associated with self-reported Caucasian donors included 81% of the roughly 400 genotyped donors. The study aimed to test whether cataloging public T cell receptors could reveal signatures of past pathogen exposure. The study used immunosequencing to profile the T cell repertoires of 670 or so subjects and linked those repertoires to cytomegalovirus serostatus. A separate validation cohort of roughly 120 different subjects was used in addition to the approximately 640-subject first cohort. To predict cytomegalovirus infection status, the study brought together high-throughput TCR immunosequencing, statistical association of individual TCRs with disease status, and machine learning. In a later analysis, previously published TCR beta repertoires from several hundred donors were re-analyzed and high-resolution HLA genotyping was added so that TCR occurrence patterns could be studied. Rather than drawing on any new phenotypic data, the later analysis identified candidate immune exposures from TCR beta sequences and the way those sequences occurred across donors. An earlier analysis of more than 450 of the donors used high-throughput TCR beta sequencing to judge whether each TCR beta V gene segment behaved as functional or pseudogenic. Donor age, sex, ethnicity and CMV serostatus were compiled together with the repertoire data. Genome-wide SNP genotypes for about 55% of the 666 donors were used in a later genetic analysis, which treated that subset as a discovery cohort. All discovery cohort repertoires had been generated using a single sequencing platform. Both class I and class II loci were covered by HLA typing, at four-digit resolution. Typing coverage varied by locus: about 620-630 donors for A, B, C, DRB1 and DQB1; some 520 for DQA1; over 600 for DPA1; roughly 450 for DPB1. Roughly five DR-DQ haplotypes were handled as single units for association and clustering because linkage in the cohort was strong. Among 398 genotyped donors of the cohort, an average of approximately 220,000 unique TCR beta nucleotide sequences was sequenced per donor, of which roughly 18% were non-productive. The research as a whole found: For the cohort, immune exposure information was limited to CMV serostatus. A cluster of highly shared sequence variants was judged likely to be a technical artifact of the sequencing pipeline. In vitro tests confirmed that a few of the cytomegalovirus-associated TCR beta chains recognize cytomegalovirus antigens. In a later analysis, most CMV-associated TCR beta chains were found to appear HLA-restricted, with HLA associations seemingly driven largely by CMV exposure. HLA typing was unavailable for some donors at each locus, so association tests used only the typed subset. Compared with the approximately 670-donor mean, donors in an Asian-associated ancestry cluster had fewer N-insertions in productive TCRs, according to a later genetic analysis. The earlier analysis of almost 600 of the donors excluded about 16 rarely observed V segments, including chromosome 9 orphons, because counts were too low. According to the authors, the approach could potentially be generalized to other disease states and immunological phenotypes. Roughly uniform sequencing depth across donors was assumed in presence/absence analyses, although this assumption may not hold. According to a later analysis, parvovirus B19, influenza, CMV and Epstein-Barr virus appeared linked to several top co-occurrence clusters. The classifier was reported to diagnose cytomegalovirus status with high specificity and sensitivity in both the original cohort and the validation cohort. While some public TCRs were present in many individuals, most TCR sequences turned up only very rarely across donors. Only TCR beta chains were sequenced in this cohort, and the absence of alpha or paired-chain data limited detectable features. Because the 87-base-pair reads could not distinguish some IMGT-functional V segments, including TRBV6-2 and TRBV6-3, those segments were excluded. Broadly in line with IMGT annotations, most TCR beta V segments showed up in productive rearrangements about 87% or about 30% of the time in an earlier analysis of 450 to 750 of the donors. In a later analysis, the rate of TCR association differed among HLA loci, with DRB1 alleles having the most associated TCRs and HLA-C alleles having the fewest. Linkage disequilibrium might explain the correlated functional status among segregating V segments, but an unknown experimental factor could not be ruled out. A later analysis associated roughly 17,000 TCR beta sequences with specific HLA alleles at a false discovery rate of 0.05. When HLA alleles, especially DR and DQ, strongly co-occurred, TCR associations were difficult to assign to individual alleles. A total of around 150 TCR beta chains were listed by the study as associated with cytomegalovirus. A further reported finding was that TCR beta sequences accurately predicted the HLA-A and HLA-B alleles for most subjects in the first cohort. In a later analysis, HLA-associated TCR beta chains were found to be more clonally expanded and to have lower generation probabilities than equally common non-associated chains. V-gene and J-gene trimming of TCR beta chains was associated with a missense DCLRE1C variant in a later genetic analysis, and the association was replicated in an independent cohort.

For CDR1 and CDR2, the germline V gene lists MGHRA and YSYEKL. Trimming takes 7 bases from V and 7 bases from J, and the germline ends sit 17 bases apart. The CDR3, cysteine through phenylalanine, is 14 amino acids long. Of the read, only the CDR3 DNA is kept; its 42 bases are in frame from base 1. Library generation was performed with the immunoSEQ multiplex PCR assay. For the multiplex PCR, a mixture combining 60 forward primers for TCR Vbeta segments and 13 reverse primers for TCR Jbeta segments was used. The CDR3 region of rearranged TCR beta genes was amplified from genomic DNA by a multiplex PCR assay. Amplified TCR beta libraries were sequenced as 87-base-pair reads on the Illumina HiSeq System. In the source study's methods: Across the 670 or so repertoires, a later analysis counted 80 million or so unique TCR beta chains, approximately 10 million of which were shared by at least two donors. Raw reads were error-corrected and collapsed into unique sequences with a nearest-neighbor algorithm that merged closely related sequences to remove PCR and sequencing errors. CDR3 sequences were aligned to IMGT reference sequences to assign V, D and J gene segments. Each retained sequence needed at least a six-nucleotide match to both a V gene segment and a J gene segment. A rearrangement counted as productive if the CDR3 had no stop codons and remained in frame with V and J, and every other rearrangement counted as non-productive. Following IMGT convention, CDR3 was defined as the stretch from the second conserved V-encoded cysteine to the conserved J-encoded phenylalanine. The earlier analysis of about 610 of the donors excluded any sequence lacking an unambiguous match to a single V gene segment. An earlier analysis of about 590 of the donors classified V segments as functional when productive rearrangements were above 56.7% and as segregating when the standard deviation between donors was above 5%. A statistical classification framework was built for diagnosing cytomegalovirus status from the catalog of TCR beta chain sequences. A later analysis assigned V and J genes by comparing TCR nucleotide sequences with IMGT/GENE-DB human TR gene sequences. A later analysis assigned CDR3 sequences and most-parsimonious VDJ recombination scenarios with the TCRdist pipeline. A later analysis defined each TCR beta chain by its CDR3 amino acid sequence plus V-gene family, and excluded reads lacking a unique V-gene family. To address suspected cross-contamination and a sequencing artifact, a later analysis removed around 600 highly shared, low-generation-probability nucleotide sequences. A later analysis calculated a clonal expansion index for each public chain from normalized within-repertoire ranks of inferred template counts. In a later analysis, generation probabilities were computed with a VDJ recombination model fitted to out-of-frame rearrangements, and the resulting probabilities were checked against IGoR. In a later analysis, TCR-TCR, TCR-HLA and TCR-CMV co-occurrence was scored with hypergeometric tests, and a repertoire-size bias correction was applied to TCR pairs. In a later analysis, false discovery rates were estimated by permuting HLA or CMV assignments 20 times. A later analysis grouped co-occurring TCRs with DBSCAN, adding TCRdist sequence similarity when clustering within HLA-allele-positive subsets. Repertoires with fewer than 30,000 or more than 120,000 public chains were left out of co-occurrence clustering, as were five repertoires with anomalous nucleotide sharing. TCRdb limited this immuneACCESS table to in-frame rearrangements with V and J called. A share of clones is missing; checked studies link under half to unresolved V genes, and the rest is unexplained. D and trimming come from the DNA, and the V and J calls and clone size come from that table. The sample table shows roughly 130,000 clones, and approximately 68% are seen once. Jointly, the top ten make up 1.6% of the sample.

The cohort was made up of approximately 670 healthy bone marrow donors. At the time of sampling, every cohort member was nominally healthy, though immune exposures that went unrecorded were likely present. The donor was CMV seropositive and was included in the group of 290 or so seropositive cohort members. A peripheral blood sample was provided by each donor, and peripheral blood mononuclear cells were used for TCR beta sequencing. Genomic DNA was extracted from the blood cell samples with the Qiagen DNeasy Blood Extraction Kit. The clonotype was recovered from a man in his thirties or forties in good health and CMV-seropositive. This sequence uses TRBV4-1 and TRBJ1-5; matching of 6 bases hints at TRBD1 as the D gene. The sequenced sample consisted of PBMCs. The bases are TGCGCCAGCACCCTGGTGGGGGGGCTACAGCCCCAGCATTTT. Its protein is CASTLVGGLQPQHF.